A single sample gave rise to the 28 T cell receptor beta chains below, sequenced in a study of T cell changes during pregnancy in multiple sclerosis. The protocol was immunoSEQ multiplex PCR, while the TCRdb copy is restricted to in-frame clones and leaves out a portion. The table has approximately 40,000 clones, 88% seen once. The source was CD4+ T cells from peripheral blood mononuclear cells, collected in the second trimester of pregnancy. The receptors were gathered from a female donor with multiple sclerosis, enrolled in a pregnancy study.

The chain joins TRBV28 to TRBJ2-6, with TRBD2 identical over 7 bases. The ends lost 5 bases at V and 0 bases at J; junction bases unmatched: 10. CDR3 length: 18 amino acids. Germline assignment: CDR1 MDHEN and CDR2 SYDVKM. DNA for the CDR3: TGTGCCAGCAGTCAAGGGGACTACTACTTCTCTGGGGCCAACGTCCTGACTTTC. It codes for CASSQGDYYFSGANVLTF.

This clone was observed once. V is TRBV9 and J is TRBJ2-2; weak D call: TRBD1 (5 bases). The length of the CDR3 is 17 residues. The V and J ends lost 1 base and 3 bases respectively, with 16 bases between them. The germline gives CDR1 SGDLS, CDR2 YYNGEE. This CDR3 is CASSVTQGTTYTGELFF. CDR3 nucleotide sequence: TGTGCCAGCAGCGTAACTCAGGGAACGACCTACACCGGGGAGCTGTTTTTT.

This clone showed up just a few times. J is TRBJ2-1 and V is TRBV13, with 14 bases matching TRBD2. Trimming cost V 4 bases and J 9 bases; bases outside gene matches: 17. Germline CDR1 PRHDT, CDR2 FYEKMQ (reference sequence). This CDR3 region has 19 residues. This CDR3 reads CASSSPGYRLAGGPGEQFF. In nucleotides, the CDR3 is TGTGCCAGCAGCTCCCCGGGATACCGACTAGCGGGAGGGCCGGGTGAGCAGTTCTTC.

This chain connects TRBV27 to TRBJ1-1; a possible D gene is TRBD1 (5 bases). V lost 6 bases and J 1 base, leaving 18 bases between the germline ends. Germline CDR1 MNHEY, CDR2 SMNVEV (reference sequence). CDR3 length equals 16 residues. This CDR3 is CASRGLLSATNTEAFF. CDR3 in DNA: TGTGCCAGCAGGGGACTCTTGTCAGCGACGAACACTGAAGCTTTCTTT.

This chain links TRBV9 with TRBJ2-7; 12 bases align to TRBD2. CDR3 length equals 14 residues. The trim removed 4 bases at V and 7 bases at J, leaving 6 bases unmatched. The germline CDR1 and CDR2 sequences are SGDLS and YYNGEE. In DNA form, the CDR3 reads TGTGCCAGCAGCACAGGACTAGCGGGGCGGGAGCAGTACTTC. Protein product: CASSTGLAGREQYF.

J is TRBJ1-2 and V is TRBV6-5; D might be TRBD1 (5 bases). Germline lookup yields CDR1 MNHEY and CDR2 SVGAGI. The V gene lost 3 bases and the J gene lost 5 bases, with 10 bases spanning the gap. The CDR3 runs to 13 residues. The CDR3 bases are TGTGCCAGCAGTTATCGCCAGGGATATGGCTACACCTTC. Its protein is CASSYRQGYGYTF.

This chain joins TRBV5-1 and TRBJ1-6; D possibly corresponds to TRBD1 (6 bases). Trimming removed 4 bases from V and 7 bases from J, with 15 bases in between. Germline lookup yields CDR1 SGHRS and CDR2 YFSETQ. This CDR3 spans 15 amino acids. The CDR3 sequence: CASSGTTSRNSPLHF. CDR3 nucleotide sequence: TGCGCCAGCAGCGGGACAACCTCAAGGAATTCACCCCTCCACTTT.

The chain recombines TRBV19 with TRBJ2-7; 8 bases agree with TRBD1. The trim removed 8 bases at V and 9 bases at J, leaving 12 bases unmatched. The CDR3 contains 13 residues. CDR1 is LNHDA, CDR2 SQIVND, per germline (reference sequence). This CDR3 is CASSQGAALGQYF. Written as DNA, the CDR3 is TGTGCCAGTTCCCAGGGGGCCGCCTTAGGGCAGTACTTC.

The V call is TRBV5-1, the J call TRBJ2-2; TRBD2 agrees at 8 bases. CDR1 SGHRS and CDR2 YFSETQ come from the germline V gene. V lost 4 bases and J lost 1; bases outside the gene matches: 3. The CDR3 has 15 amino acids. CDR3 DNA sequence: TGCGCCAGCAGCCCCGGGACTAGGAACACCGGGGAGCTGTTTTTT. This sequence encodes CASSPGTRNTGELFF.

J is TRBJ2-7 and V is TRBV6-6, with a possible D match to TRBD2 (6 bases). Germline V gene data show CDR1 as MNHNY and CDR2 as SVGAGI (reference sequence). Trimming stripped 0 bases from V and 3 bases from J, with 9 bases between. There are 14 residues in the CDR3. CDR3 loop: CASSYSRGFYEQYF. The DNA of the CDR3 is TGTGCCAGCAGTTACTCGCGGGGCTTCTACGAGCAGTACTTC.

The CDR3, as DNA: TGTGCCAGCAGCCCCCTTAGCGGGAGGGTCTACAATGAGCAGTTCTTC. Translating gives CASSPLSGRVYNEQFF. This chain links TRBV7-3 with TRBJ2-1, with TRBD2 identical over 11 bases. V trimming: 5 bases; J trimming: 3 bases; junction bases outside the gene matches: 6. CDR1 SGHTA and CDR2 FQGTGA come from the germline V gene. CDR3 size: 16 residues.

The chain is built from TRBV30 and TRBJ2-5; D is uncertain. V lost 2 bases and J lost 0, with 7 bases in between. The germline CDR1 and CDR2 sequences are GTSNPN and SVGIG (reference sequence). The CDR3 is 13 residues long. As DNA, the CDR3 is TGTGCCTGGAGTATATCGTACCAAGAGACCCAGTACTTC. Translated, it gives CAWSISYQETQYF.

The chain recombines TRBV2 with TRBJ2-7; D perhaps matches TRBD2 (5 bases). Trimming took 8 bases from V and 4 from J, leaving 21 bases between them. The CDR3 sequence is 15 residues long. CDR1 SNHLY and CDR2 FYNNEI come from the germline V gene. CDR3 bases: TGTGCCAGCTCGGAAGGTGAGACCTGGAGGTACGAGCAGTACTTC. It specifies CASSEGETWRYEQYF.

The chain employs TRBV11-3 and TRBJ2-2, with D unresolved. Trimming cost V 6 bases and J 3 bases, with 5 bases left between them. Germline CDR1 and CDR2: SGHNT and YENEEA. This CDR3 has 12 amino acids. The CDR3 is CASSLHTGELFF. As DNA, the CDR3 is TGTGCCAGCAGTCTACACACCGGGGAGCTGTTTTTT.

The chain couples TRBV28 to TRBJ1-1; D perhaps matches TRBD1 (6 bases). Germline-derived CDR1 and CDR2 are MDHEN and SYDVKM. The CDR3 has 13 residues. The germline V and J ends were trimmed by 8 bases and 7 bases, with 17 bases remaining between them. CDR3 coding DNA: TGTGCCAGCCCCCCAGGGGCGAAACTTGAAGCTTTCTTT. As protein: CASPPGAKLEAFF.

The rearrangement joins TRBV18 to TRBJ2-1; D gene uncertain. Germline V gene sequence: CDR1 KGHSH, CDR2 LQKENI. V gave up 6 bases and J gave up 6 bases, with 9 bases separating them. The length of the CDR3 is 12 residues. The CDR3 DNA follows: TGTGCCAGCTCCCCTCTGCGCAATGAGCAGTTCTTC. It is translated as CASSPLRNEQFF.

This clone appeared a few times. The CDR3 bases are TGTGCCAGCAGCCAGGCAGGGGGGACTGAAGCTTTCTTT. Translating gives CASSQAGGTEAFF. The chain couples TRBV7-2 to TRBJ1-1; 7 nucleotides line up with TRBD1. CDR3 length: 13 amino acids. Per the germline V gene, CDR1 is SGHTA and CDR2 is FQGNSA. The trim removed 5 bases at V and 5 bases at J, leaving 5 bases unmatched. Filled out from reference TRBV7-2 and TRBJ1-1, the complete variable domain reads GAGVSQSPSNKVTEKGKDVELRCDPISGHTALYWYRQSLGQGLEFLIYFQGNSAPDKSGLPSDRFSAERTGGSVSTLTIQRTQQEDSAVYLCASSQAGGTEAFFGQGTRLTVV.

The chain links TRBV6-1 to TRBJ2-1; weak D call: TRBD2 (6 bases). Germline-derived CDR1 and CDR2 are MNHNS and SASEGT. The CDR3 is 16 amino acids. With 4 bases removed from V and 7 bases from J, the gap between germline ends came to 20 bases. CDR3 region: CASSVGGVKRQNEQFF. The CDR3 nucleotides read TGTGCCAGCAGTGTCGGCGGGGTAAAACGTCAGAATGAGCAGTTCTTC.

The chain carries TRBV6-5 and TRBJ2-7, with 7 positions matching TRBD1. The junction had 6 bases not matched to a gene; V was cut back by 2 bases and J by 2 bases. The CDR3 has 15 amino acids. Germline V gene lookup returns CDR1 MNHEY and CDR2 SVGAGI. CDR3 protein: CASSYAGQVTYEQYF. CDR3 nucleotide sequence: TGTGCCAGCAGTTACGCCGGACAGGTTACCTACGAGCAGTACTTC.

This chain joins TRBV9 and TRBJ2-7; 10 positions agree with TRBD1. V lost 4 bases and J lost 6; bases outside the gene matches: 4. The CDR3 is 13 residues long. The germline V gene has CDR1 SGDLS and CDR2 YYNGEE. The CDR3 DNA reads as TGTGCCAGCAGCCGGGACAGGGGAGCCGAGCAGTACTTC. It codes for CASSRDRGAEQYF.

This clone was seen a few times. Other DNA sequences in this sample translate to the same CDR3. This sequence joins TRBV5-6 and TRBJ2-7; D is uncertain. Looked up from germline, CDR1 is SGHDT and CDR2 is YYEEEE. This CDR3 has 12 amino acids. Trimming pared 1 base from V and 3 bases from J, leaving 5 bases between. CDR3 sequence: CASSLNNYEQYF. Here the CDR3 DNA reads TGTGCCAGCAGCTTGAACAACTACGAGCAGTACTTC.

This chain uses TRBV30 with TRBJ1-1, with D possibly being TRBD1 (5 bases). The CDR3 totals 13 residues. Germline V gene sequence: CDR1 GTSNPN, CDR2 SVGIG (reference sequence). The V end was cut by 3 bases, the J end by 1 base, with 9 bases between. CDR3 nucleotide sequence: TGTGCCTGGAGAGACAGTGGGAACACTGAAGCTTTCTTT. Amino acid sequence: CAWRDSGNTEAFF.

The rearrangement joins TRBV6-6 to TRBJ1-5; weak D call: TRBD1 (6 bases). CDR1 is MNHNY and CDR2 is SVGAGI in the germline V gene (reference sequence). This CDR3 has 15 residues. The V and J ends lost 6 bases and 1 base respectively, with 13 bases between them. CDR3 sequence reads: CASSWETGSNQPQHF. In DNA, the CDR3 is TGTGCCAGCAGCTGGGAGACAGGAAGCAATCAGCCCCAGCATTTT.

The chain recombines TRBV11-1 with TRBJ2-3; possible D gene TRBD1, 5 bases. V lost 5 bases and J 1 base, leaving 13 bases between the germline ends. The germline CDR1 and CDR2 sequences are SGHAT and FQDESV (reference sequence). This CDR3 region has 15 residues. The CDR3 bases are TGTGCCAGCAGCCAAATAGAAGGGGGCACAGATACGCAGTATTTT. Protein product: CASSQIEGGTDTQYF.

This clone was observed a few times. V usage is TRBV5-6 and J usage is TRBJ1-1, with D hard to call. V lost 5 bases, J lost 4 bases, and 15 bases lay in between. There are 14 residues in the CDR3. The V gene's germline CDR1 is SGHDT and CDR2 YYEEEE. CDR3 residues: CASRDITRSTEAFF. The CDR3 bases are TGTGCCAGCAGAGATATTACAAGGAGCACTGAAGCTTTCTTT.

The V call is TRBV19, the J call TRBJ2-1, with D possibly being TRBD2 (6 bases). The V end lost 3 bases, the J end lost 5 bases, and 8 bases lay between the germline ends. The germline CDR1 and CDR2 sequences are LNHDA and SQIVND (reference sequence). The CDR3 extends over 13 amino acids. CDR3 in amino acids: CASSMWGDNEQFF. CDR3 bases: TGTGCCAGTAGTATGTGGGGGGACAATGAGCAGTTCTTC. Using reference TRBV19 and TRBJ2-1 for the parts outside the CDR3, the full variable domain is DGGITQSPKYLFRKEGQNVTLSCEQNLNHDAMYWYRQDPGQGLRLIYYSQIVNDFQKGDIAEGYSVSREKKESFPLTVTSAQKNPTAFYLCASSMWGDNEQFFGPGTRLTVL.

V usage is TRBV6-5 and J usage is TRBJ1-5; D is uncertain. The germline V gene has CDR1 MNHEY and CDR2 SVGAGI. The CDR3 spans 14 residues. Trimming removed 4 bases from V and 9 bases from J, with 16 bases in between. The CDR3: CASSFQTGLGPQHF. For the CDR3, the DNA is TGTGCCAGCAGTTTTCAGACGGGTTTGGGGCCCCAGCATTTT.

The chain employs TRBV7-2 and TRBJ2-4, with 12 bases that match TRBD2. With 5 bases clipped from V and 11 bases from J, the junction kept 4 bases outside the gene matches. Per the germline V gene, CDR1 is SGHTA and CDR2 is FQGNSA. There are 13 residues in the CDR3. The chain's CDR3 is CASSPLAGGVQYF. The CDR3 DNA reads as TGTGCCAGCAGCCCTCTAGCGGGAGGGGTTCAGTACTTC.